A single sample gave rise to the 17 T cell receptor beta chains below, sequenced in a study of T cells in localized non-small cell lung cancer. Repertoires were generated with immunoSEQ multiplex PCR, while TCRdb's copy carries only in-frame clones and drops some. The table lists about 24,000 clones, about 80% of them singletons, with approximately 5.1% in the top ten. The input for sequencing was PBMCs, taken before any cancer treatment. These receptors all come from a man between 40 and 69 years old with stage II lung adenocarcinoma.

CDR3 sequence: CASSSGFGELFF. DNA of the CDR3: TGTGCCAGCAGCTCGGGGTTCGGGGAGCTGTTTTTT. This chain connects TRBV5-6 to TRBJ2-2; D is possibly TRBD2 (5 bases). Trimming removed 3 bases at V and 7 bases at J, with 7 bases between. This CDR3 region has 12 residues. Germline V CDR1 and CDR2: SGHDT, YYEEEE. Full variable domain (remainder filled in from reference TRBV5-6 and TRBJ2-2): DAGVTQSPTHLIKTRGQQVTLRCSPKSGHDTVSWYQQALGQGPQFIFQYYEEEERQRGNFPDRFSGHQFPNYSSELNVNALLLGDSALYLCASSSGFGELFFGEGSRLTVL.

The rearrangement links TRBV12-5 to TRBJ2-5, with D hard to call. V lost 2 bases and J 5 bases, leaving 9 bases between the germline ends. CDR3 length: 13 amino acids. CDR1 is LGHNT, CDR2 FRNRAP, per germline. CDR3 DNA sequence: TGTGCTAGTGGTTTGCAAGAATGGGAGACCCAGTACTTC. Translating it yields CASGLQEWETQYF.

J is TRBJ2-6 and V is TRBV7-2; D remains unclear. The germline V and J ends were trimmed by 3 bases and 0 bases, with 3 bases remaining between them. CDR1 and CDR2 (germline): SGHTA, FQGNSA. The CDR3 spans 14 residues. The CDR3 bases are TGTGCCAGCAGCTTGCACTCTGGGGCCAACGTCCTGACTTTC. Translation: CASSLHSGANVLTF.

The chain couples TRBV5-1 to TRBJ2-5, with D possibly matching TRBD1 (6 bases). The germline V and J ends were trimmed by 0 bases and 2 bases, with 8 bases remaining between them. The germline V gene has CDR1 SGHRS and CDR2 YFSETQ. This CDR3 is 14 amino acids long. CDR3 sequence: CASSLGGHQETQYF. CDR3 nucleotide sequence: TGCGCCAGCAGCTTGGGGGGACATCAAGAGACCCAGTACTTC.

The CDR3 nucleotides read TGTGCCAGCAGCTTTGGTCGACTAGCGGGGGCTCTCTACAATGAGCAGTTCTTC. Translation gives CASSFGRLAGALYNEQFF. This chain connects TRBV7-9 to TRBJ2-1; 12 nucleotides line up with TRBD2. Germline V gene sequence: CDR1 SEHNR, CDR2 FQNEAQ (reference sequence). V shed 3 bases, J shed 3 bases, and the junction held 9 bases outside the gene matches. This CDR3 spans 18 amino acids.

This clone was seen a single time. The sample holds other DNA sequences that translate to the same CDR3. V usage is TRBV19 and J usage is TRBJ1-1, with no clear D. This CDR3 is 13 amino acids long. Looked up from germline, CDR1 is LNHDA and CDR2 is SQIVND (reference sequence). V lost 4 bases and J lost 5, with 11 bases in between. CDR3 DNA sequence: TGTGCCAGTAGTACAGTTGGGAGGACTGAAGCTTTCTTT. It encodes CASSTVGRTEAFF. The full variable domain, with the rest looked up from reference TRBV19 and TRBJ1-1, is DGGITQSPKYLFRKEGQNVTLSCEQNLNHDAMYWYRQDPGQGLRLIYYSQIVNDFQKGDIAEGYSVSREKKESFPLTVTSAQKNPTAFYLCASSTVGRTEAFFGQGTRLTVV.

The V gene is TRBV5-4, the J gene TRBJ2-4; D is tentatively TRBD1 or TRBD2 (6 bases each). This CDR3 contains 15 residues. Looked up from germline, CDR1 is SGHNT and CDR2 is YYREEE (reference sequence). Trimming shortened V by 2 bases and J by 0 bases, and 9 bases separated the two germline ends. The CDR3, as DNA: TGTGCCAGCAGCTTAGGGGGGCTAGCCAAAAACATTCAGTACTTC. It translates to CASSLGGLAKNIQYF.

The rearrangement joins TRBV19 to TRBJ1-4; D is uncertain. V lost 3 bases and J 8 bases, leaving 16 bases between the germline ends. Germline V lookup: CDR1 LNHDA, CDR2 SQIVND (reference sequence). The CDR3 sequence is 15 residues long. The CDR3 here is CASSIGPRITEKLFF. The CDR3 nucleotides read TGTGCCAGTAGTATCGGGCCCAGGATTACGGAAAAACTGTTTTTT.

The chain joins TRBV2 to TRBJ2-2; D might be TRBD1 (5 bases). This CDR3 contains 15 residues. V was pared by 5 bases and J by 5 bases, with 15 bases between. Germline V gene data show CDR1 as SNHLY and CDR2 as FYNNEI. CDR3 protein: CASSPRAGWTGELFF. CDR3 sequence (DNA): TGTGCCAGCAGTCCTCGGGCAGGGTGGACCGGGGAGCTGTTTTTT.

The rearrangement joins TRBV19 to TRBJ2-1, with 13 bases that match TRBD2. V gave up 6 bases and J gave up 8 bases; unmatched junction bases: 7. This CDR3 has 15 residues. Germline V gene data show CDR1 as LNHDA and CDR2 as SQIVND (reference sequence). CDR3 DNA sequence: TGTGCCAGTAGCGTACTAGCGGGAGGGCCGCATGAGCAGTTCTTC. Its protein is CASSVLAGGPHEQFF.

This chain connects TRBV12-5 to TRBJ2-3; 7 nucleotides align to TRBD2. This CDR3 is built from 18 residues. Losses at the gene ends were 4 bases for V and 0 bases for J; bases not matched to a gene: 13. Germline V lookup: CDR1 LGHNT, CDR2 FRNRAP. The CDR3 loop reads CASGSNLLSGTSTDTQYF. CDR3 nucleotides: TGTGCTAGTGGTTCCAACCTTCTCAGCGGGACTAGCACAGATACGCAGTATTTT. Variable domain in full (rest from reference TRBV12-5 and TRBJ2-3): DARVTQTPRHKVTEMGQEVTMRCQPILGHNTVFWYRQTMMQGLELLAYFRNRAPLDDSGMPKDRFSAEMPDATLATLKIQPSEPRDSAVYFCASGSNLLSGTSTDTQYFGPGTRLTVL.

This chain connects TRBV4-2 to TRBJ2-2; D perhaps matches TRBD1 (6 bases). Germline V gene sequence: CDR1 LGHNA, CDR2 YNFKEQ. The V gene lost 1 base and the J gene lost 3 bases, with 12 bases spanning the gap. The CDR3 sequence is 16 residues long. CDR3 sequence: CASSQVSGADTGELFF. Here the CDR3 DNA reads TGTGCCAGCAGCCAAGTATCAGGGGCGGACACCGGGGAGCTGTTTTTT.

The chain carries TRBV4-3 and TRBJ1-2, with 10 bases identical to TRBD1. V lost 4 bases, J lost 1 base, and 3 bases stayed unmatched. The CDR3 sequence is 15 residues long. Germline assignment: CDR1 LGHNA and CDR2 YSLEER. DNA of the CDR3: TGCGCCAGCAGCCCGGGACAGGGGAATAACTATGGCTACACCTTC. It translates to CASSPGQGNNYGYTF.

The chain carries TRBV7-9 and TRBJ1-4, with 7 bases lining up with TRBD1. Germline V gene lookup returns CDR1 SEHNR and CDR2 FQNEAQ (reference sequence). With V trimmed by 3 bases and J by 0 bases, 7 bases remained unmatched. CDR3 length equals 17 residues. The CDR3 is CASSFGDSSPTNEKLFF. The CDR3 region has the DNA TGTGCCAGCAGCTTTGGGGACAGCTCACCAACTAATGAAAAACTGTTTTTT. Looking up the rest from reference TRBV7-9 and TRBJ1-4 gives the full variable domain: DTGVSQNPRHKITKRGQNVTFRCDPISEHNRLYWYRQTLGQGPEFLTYFQNEAQLEKSRLLSDRFSAERPKGSFSTLEIQRTEQGDSAMYLCASSFGDSSPTNEKLFFGSGTQLSVL.

CDR3 protein: CASEAWGAIAKNIQYF. The CDR3 DNA reads as TGTGCCAGCGAAGCGTGGGGGGCCATAGCCAAAAACATTCAGTACTTC. The rearrangement uses TRBV2 and TRBJ2-4; D may correspond to TRBD1 or TRBD2 (6 bases each). Germline lookup yields CDR1 SNHLY and CDR2 FYNNEI. The CDR3 sequence is 16 residues long. The V end was cut by 8 bases, the J end by 0 bases, with 17 bases between.

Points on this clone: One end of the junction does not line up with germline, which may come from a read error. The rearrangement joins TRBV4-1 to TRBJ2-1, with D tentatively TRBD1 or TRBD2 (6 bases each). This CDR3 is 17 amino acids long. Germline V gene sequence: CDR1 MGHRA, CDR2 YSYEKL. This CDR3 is CVSSQEGGHHFGNEQFF. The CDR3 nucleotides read TGCGTCAGCAGCCAAGAGGGGGGACACCACTTCGGCAATGAGCAGTTCTTC.

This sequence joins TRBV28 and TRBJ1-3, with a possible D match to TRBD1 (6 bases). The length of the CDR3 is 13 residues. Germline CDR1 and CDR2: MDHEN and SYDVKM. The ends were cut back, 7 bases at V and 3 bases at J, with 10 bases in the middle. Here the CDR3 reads CASNQGLGNTIYF. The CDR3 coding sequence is TGTGCCAGCAACCAGGGGCTTGGAAACACCATATATTTT.